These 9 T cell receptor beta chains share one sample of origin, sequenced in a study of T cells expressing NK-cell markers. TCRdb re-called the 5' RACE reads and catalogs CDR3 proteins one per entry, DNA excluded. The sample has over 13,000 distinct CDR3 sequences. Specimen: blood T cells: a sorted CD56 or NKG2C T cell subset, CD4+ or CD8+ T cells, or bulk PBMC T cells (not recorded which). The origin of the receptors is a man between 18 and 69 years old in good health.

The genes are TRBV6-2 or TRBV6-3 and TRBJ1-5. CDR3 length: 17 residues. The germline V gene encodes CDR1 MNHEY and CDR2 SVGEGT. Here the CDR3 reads CASSYSGRPLSNQPQHF.

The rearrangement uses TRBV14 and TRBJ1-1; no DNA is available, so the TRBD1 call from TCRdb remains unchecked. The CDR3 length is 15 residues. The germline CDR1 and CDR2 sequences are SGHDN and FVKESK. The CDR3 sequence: CASSPLRGLNTEAFF. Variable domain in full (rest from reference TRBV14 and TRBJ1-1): EAGVTQFPSHSVIEKGQTVTLRCDPISGHDNLYWYRRVMGKEIKFLLHFVKESKQDESGMPNNRFLAERTGGTYSTLKVQPAELEDSGVYFCASSPLRGLNTEAFFGQGTRLTVV.

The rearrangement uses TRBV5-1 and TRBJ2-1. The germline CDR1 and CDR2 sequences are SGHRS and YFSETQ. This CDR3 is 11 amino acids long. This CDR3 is CASSPNNEQFF.

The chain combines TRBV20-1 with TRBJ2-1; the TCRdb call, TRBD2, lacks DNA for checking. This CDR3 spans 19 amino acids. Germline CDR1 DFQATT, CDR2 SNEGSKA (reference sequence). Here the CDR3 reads CSARVLRRAGTSGYNEQFF.

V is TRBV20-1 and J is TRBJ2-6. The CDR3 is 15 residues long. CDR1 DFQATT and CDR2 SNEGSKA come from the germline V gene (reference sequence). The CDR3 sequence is CSARDPLSGANVLTF.

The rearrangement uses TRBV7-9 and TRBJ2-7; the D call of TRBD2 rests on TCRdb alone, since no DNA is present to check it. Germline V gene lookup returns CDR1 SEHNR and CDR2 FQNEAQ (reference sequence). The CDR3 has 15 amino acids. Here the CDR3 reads CASSPLTSGSHEQYF. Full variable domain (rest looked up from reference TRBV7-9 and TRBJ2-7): DTGVSQNPRHKITKRGQNVTFRCDPISEHNRLYWYRQTLGQGPEFLTYFQNEAQLEKSRLLSDRFSAERPKGSFSTLEIQRTEQGDSAMYLCASSPLTSGSHEQYFGPGTRLTVT.

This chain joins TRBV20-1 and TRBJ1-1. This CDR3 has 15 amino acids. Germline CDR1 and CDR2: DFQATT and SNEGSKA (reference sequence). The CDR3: CSAREGTVMNTEAFF.

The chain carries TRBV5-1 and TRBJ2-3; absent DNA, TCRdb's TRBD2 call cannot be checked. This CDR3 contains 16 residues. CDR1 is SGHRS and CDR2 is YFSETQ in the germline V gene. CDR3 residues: CASSLGLAGDTDTQYF.

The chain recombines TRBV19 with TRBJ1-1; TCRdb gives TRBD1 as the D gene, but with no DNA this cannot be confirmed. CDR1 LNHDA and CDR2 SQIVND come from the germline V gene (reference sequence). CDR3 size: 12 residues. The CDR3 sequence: CASSLLTGGAFF.